Following are 14 T cell receptor beta chains from one sample sequenced in a study of neoadjuvant anti-PD-1 for oral cavity cancer. The assay was immunoSEQ multiplex PCR, and TCRdb's table has in-frame clones only and misses some. This table has 17,000 or so clones, 65% appearing once. The sample in question was PBMCs, obtained before nivolumab (anti-PD-1) treatment. These receptors came from a person between 35 and 79 years old with oral cavity squamous cell carcinoma.

In its sample, this clone was seen a few times. The chain has TRBV4-1 and TRBJ1-1, with TRBD1 as a possible D gene (5 bases). This CDR3 is 15 amino acids long. Trimming left V 2 bases short and J 2 bases short, with 12 bases between. Germline V gene lookup returns CDR1 MGHRA and CDR2 YSYEKL. DNA of the CDR3: TGCGCCAGCAGCCAATGGGGCGGACTCAACACTGAAGCTTTCTTT. Protein sequence: CASSQWGGLNTEAFF.

The CDR3 sequence is CASSLWGTGELFF. In DNA, the CDR3 is TGTGCCAGCAGTTTATGGGGCACCGGGGAGCTGTTTTTT. The chain recombines TRBV27 with TRBJ2-2; the D is unclear. Trimming left V 1 base short and J 4 bases short, with 4 bases between. Germline V gives CDR1 MNHEY, CDR2 SMNVEV (reference sequence). CDR3 length equals 13 residues.

The chain joins TRBV29-1 to TRBJ1-5; 7 bases align to TRBD1. Trimming at V came to 7 bases and at J to 9 bases, leaving 15 bases not matched to a gene. Germline lookup yields CDR1 SQVTM and CDR2 ANQGSEA. This CDR3 contains 14 residues. The DNA of the CDR3 is TGCAGCGCGCATGACAGGGATTGGCATTGGCCCCAGCATTTT. Protein: CSAHDRDWHWPQHF. Combining the CDR3 with reference TRBV29-1 and TRBJ1-5 gives the whole variable domain SAVISQKPSRDICQRGTSLTIQCQVDSQVTMMFWYRQQPGQSLTLIATANQGSEATYESGFVIDKFPISRPNLTFSTLTVSNMSPEDSSIYLCSAHDRDWHWPQHFGDGTRLSIL.

This clone turned up a few times. The J gene is TRBJ2-1, the V gene TRBV7-3; 9 bases are shared with TRBD2. Germline CDR1 is SGHTA and CDR2 is FQGTGA. V dropped 4 bases and J dropped 1; count of bases not matched to a gene: 2. The CDR3 totals 15 residues. CDR3 nucleotides: TGTGCCAGCAGCTATAGCGGGGGATCCTACAATGAGCAGTTCTTC. Encoded protein: CASSYSGGSYNEQFF.

V is TRBV19 and J is TRBJ2-3; D is ambiguous. Trimming stripped 6 bases from V and 6 bases from J, with 10 bases between. Germline V CDR1 and CDR2: LNHDA, SQIVND (reference sequence). The CDR3 runs to 12 residues. CDR3 nucleotide sequence: TGTGCCAGTAGCCGCTGGCGCGATACGCAGTATTTT. The encoded protein is CASSRWRDTQYF. The full variable domain, with the rest looked up from reference TRBV19 and TRBJ2-3, is DGGITQSPKYLFRKEGQNVTLSCEQNLNHDAMYWYRQDPGQGLRLIYYSQIVNDFQKGDIAEGYSVSREKKESFPLTVTSAQKNPTAFYLCASSRWRDTQYFGPGTRLTVL.

This clone occurred a few times. The chain combines TRBV6-1 with TRBJ2-7; D unclear. The CDR3 spans 11 residues. V was cut by 5 bases and J by 3 bases, with 5 bases left in between. Germline CDR1 and CDR2: MNHNS and SASEGT. CDR3 amino acids: CASSRLYEQYF. The CDR3 region has the DNA TGTGCCAGCAGTCGCCTCTACGAGCAGTACTTC.

The sample holds a few counts of this clone. The J gene is TRBJ2-1, the V gene TRBV7-9, with unresolved D. Germline assignment: CDR1 SEHNR and CDR2 FQNEAQ (reference sequence). Between the trimmed V and J ends, which lost 5 bases and 3 bases, there was a span of 11 bases. The CDR3 extends over 14 amino acids. For the CDR3, the DNA is TGTGCCAGCAGCCGATTGGGGAACTACAATGAGCAGTTCTTC. This gives the protein CASSRLGNYNEQFF.

This chain links TRBV30 with TRBJ1-5, with 7 bases aligning to TRBD1. The CDR3 totals 17 residues. Germline V gives CDR1 GTSNPN, CDR2 SVGIG (reference sequence). The trim removed 3 bases at V and 0 bases at J, leaving 11 bases unmatched. The CDR3 DNA reads TGTGCCTGGAGCACTGCCCGGGACAGTTATAGCAATCAGCCCCAGCATTTT. It translates to CAWSTARDSYSNQPQHF.

The gene calls are TRBV7-9 and TRBJ2-1, with 12 bases fitting TRBD2. Germline loops: CDR1 SEHNR, CDR2 FQNEAQ (reference sequence). This CDR3 is 16 amino acids long. Trimming at V came to 3 bases and at J to 9 bases, leaving 9 bases not matched to a gene. CDR3 region: CASSFTSGGTYSEQFF. The CDR3 DNA follows: TGTGCCAGCAGCTTTACTAGCGGGGGGACCTATAGTGAGCAGTTCTTC.

The rearrangement uses TRBV7-3 and TRBJ2-7, with a weak D call TRBD1 (5 bases). Germline V gene sequence: CDR1 SGHTA, CDR2 FQGTGA. This CDR3 comprises 14 residues. V was trimmed by 2 bases and J by 4 bases, leaving 12 bases between them. The CDR3 nucleotides are TGTGCCAGCAGCTTACAGGCAGGGCGGTACGAGCAGTACTTC. Residues: CASSLQAGRYEQYF.

CDR3 region: CASSPAALGTQYF. Here the CDR3 DNA reads TGTGCCAGCAGTCCCGCGGCCTTGGGGACCCAGTACTTC. The chain joins TRBV27 to TRBJ2-5, with unresolved D. V was trimmed by 5 bases and J by 7 bases, leaving 14 bases between them. The CDR3 has 13 amino acids. Germline values: CDR1 MNHEY, CDR2 SMNVEV (reference sequence).

A few counts support this clone. The genes are TRBV19 and TRBJ2-2; D uncertain. Germline V gene sequence: CDR1 LNHDA, CDR2 SQIVND (reference sequence). The CDR3 runs to 16 residues. Trimming pared 1 base from V and 9 bases from J, leaving 18 bases between. The CDR3 DNA reads as TGTGCCAGTAGTATAGGTGGAAGCGCCGGTCCCCGGGAGCTGTTTTTT. It yields the protein CASSIGGSAGPRELFF.

This chain links TRBV27 with TRBJ1-3, with 8 bases matching TRBD1. V shed 5 bases and J 3 bases; nucleotides not matched to a gene: 6. Germline CDR1 MNHEY, CDR2 SMNVEV (reference sequence). The CDR3 loop spans 15 amino acids. In DNA form, the CDR3 reads TGTGCCAGCAGTAGACAGGGGTTGGGTGGAAACACCATATATTTT. Its translation is CASSRQGLGGNTIYF.

This chain joins TRBV5-6 and TRBJ1-5, with D possibly TRBD1 on 5 matching bases. The V end lost 4 bases, the J end lost 4 bases, and 15 bases lay between the germline ends. Germline values: CDR1 SGHDT, CDR2 YYEEEE. The CDR3 totals 15 residues. CDR3 sequence: CASSPAGGLNQPQHF. Written as DNA, the CDR3 is TGTGCCAGCAGCCCCGCCGGGGGATTGAATCAGCCCCAGCATTTT.